This T cell receptor beta chain was sequenced during a study of radiation and T cells in renal cell carcinoma. The CDR3 is 18 amino acids. Germline V gene data show CDR1 as MGHRA and CDR2 as YSYEKL. V lost 5 bases and J 0 bases, leaving 20 bases between the germline ends. Documented time point: blood 4 weeks post-SBRT, at nephrectomy. Treatment described: 15 Gy SBRT to primary tumor, nephrectomy 4 weeks later. Radiation-treated patients gave blood at baseline, week 2 and week 4. Study-wide points: In blood, top tumor clones expanded by 2 weeks, shrinking by 4. Without pretreatment biopsies, baseline tumor clonotype presence was undetermined.

Method: immunoSEQ multiplex PCR; TCRdb's copy keeps in-frame clones and lacks some. The repertoire holds about 83,000 clones, with approximately 82% as singletons. In the case of this clone: Its target is unknown.

This sample comprised blood, obtained from a patient whose treatment included radiotherapy and nephrectomy. The genes are TRBV4-1 and TRBJ2-4; D is perhaps TRBD1 or TRBD2 (5 bases each). The receptor was isolated from a woman aged 55-69 years with renal cell carcinoma. The CDR3 DNA sequence: TGCGCCAGCAGCTCCCCGGGTGGGGGAGACCTAGCCAAAAACATTCAGTACTTC. It codes for CASSSPGGGDLAKNIQYF.